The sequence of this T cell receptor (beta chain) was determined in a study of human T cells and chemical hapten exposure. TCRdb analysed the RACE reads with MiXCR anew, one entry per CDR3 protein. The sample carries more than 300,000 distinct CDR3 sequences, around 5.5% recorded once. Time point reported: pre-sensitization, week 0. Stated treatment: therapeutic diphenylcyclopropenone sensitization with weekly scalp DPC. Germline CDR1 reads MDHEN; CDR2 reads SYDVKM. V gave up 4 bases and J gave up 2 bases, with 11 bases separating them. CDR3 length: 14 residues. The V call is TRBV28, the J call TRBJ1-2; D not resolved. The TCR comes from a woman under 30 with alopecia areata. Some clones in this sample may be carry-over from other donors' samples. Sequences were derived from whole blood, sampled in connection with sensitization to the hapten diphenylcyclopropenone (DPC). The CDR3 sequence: CASSSGSTNYGYTF. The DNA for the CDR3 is TGTGCCAGCAGTTCGGGGTCGACAAACTATGGCTACACCTTC.